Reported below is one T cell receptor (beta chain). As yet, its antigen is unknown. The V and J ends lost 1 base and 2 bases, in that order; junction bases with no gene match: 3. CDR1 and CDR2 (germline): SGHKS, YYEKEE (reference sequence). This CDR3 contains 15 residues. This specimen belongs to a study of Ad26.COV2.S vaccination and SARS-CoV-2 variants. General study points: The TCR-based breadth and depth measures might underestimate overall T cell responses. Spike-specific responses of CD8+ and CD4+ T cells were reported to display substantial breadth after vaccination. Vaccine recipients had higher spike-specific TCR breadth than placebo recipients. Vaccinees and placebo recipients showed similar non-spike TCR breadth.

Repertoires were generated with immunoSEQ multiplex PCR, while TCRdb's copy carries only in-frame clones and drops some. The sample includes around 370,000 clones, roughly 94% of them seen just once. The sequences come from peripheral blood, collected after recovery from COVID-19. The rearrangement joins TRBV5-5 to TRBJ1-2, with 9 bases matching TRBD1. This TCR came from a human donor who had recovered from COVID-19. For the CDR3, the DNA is TGTGCCAGCAGCTTGACAGGGGGCACGAACTATGGCTACACCTTC. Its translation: CASSLTGGTNYGYTF.